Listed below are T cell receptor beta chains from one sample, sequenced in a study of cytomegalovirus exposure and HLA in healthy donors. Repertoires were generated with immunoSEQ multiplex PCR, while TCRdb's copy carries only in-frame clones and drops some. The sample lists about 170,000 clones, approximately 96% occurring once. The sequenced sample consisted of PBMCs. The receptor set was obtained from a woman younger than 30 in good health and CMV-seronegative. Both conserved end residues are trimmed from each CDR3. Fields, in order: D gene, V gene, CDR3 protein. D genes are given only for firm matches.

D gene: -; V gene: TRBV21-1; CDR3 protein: ASSKDEPNSPLH
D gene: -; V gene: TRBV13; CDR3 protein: ASSLGTAPLSYEQY
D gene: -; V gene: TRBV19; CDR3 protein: ASSLQASGANVLT
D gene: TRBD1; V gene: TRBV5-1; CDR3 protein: ASSATGQLTYEQY
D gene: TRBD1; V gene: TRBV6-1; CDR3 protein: ASSEDAVQGRIYGYT
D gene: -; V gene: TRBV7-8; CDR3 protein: ASSAQGSGTQY
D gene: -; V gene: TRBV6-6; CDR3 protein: ASSYEHTGELF
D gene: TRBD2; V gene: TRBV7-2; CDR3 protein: ASSFLGLPSGGELF
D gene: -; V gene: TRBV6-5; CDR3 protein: ASSSRIGAYEQY
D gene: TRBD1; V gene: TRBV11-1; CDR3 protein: ASSLRDSLTYEQY
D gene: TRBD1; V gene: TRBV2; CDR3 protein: ASSEIMGQGDGYT